This entry lists 10 T cell receptor beta chains sequenced from one sample in a study of PD-1 blockade in classical Hodgkin lymphoma. Time point in this sample: cycle 4 day 1 (C4D1), after 6 weeks of nivolumab. Every patient was affected by relapse after autologous stem cell transplantation, while exposure to brentuximab vedotin was not uniform. Here immunoSEQ multiplex PCR was the method, and the copy in TCRdb shows in-frame clones only, minus some. The repertoire holds fewer than 25,000 clones, with roughly 88% as singletons. This specimen consisted of peripheral blood mononuclear cells (PBMCs), obtained before the fourth cycle of nivolumab. These receptors were taken from a human donor with classical Hodgkin lymphoma.

The V gene is TRBV4-1, the J gene TRBJ1-3; 11 nucleotides line up with TRBD1. CDR1 and CDR2 (germline): MGHRA, YSYEKL. The ends lost 0 bases at V and 2 bases at J; junction bases unmatched: 6. CDR3 length: 18 amino acids. CDR3 DNA sequence: TGCGCCAGCAGCCAAGAAGGACAGGGGGCATTTACTGGAAACACCATATATTTT. Encoded protein: CASSQEGQGAFTGNTIYF.

This rearrangement joins TRBV27 to TRBJ2-7, with TRBD2 matching over 8 bases. The J segment lost 4 bases and the V segment lost 2 bases, leaving 4 bases of the junction unmatched. CDR1 is MNHEY, CDR2 SMNVEV, per germline (reference sequence). The CDR3 is 14 residues long. CDR3 in amino acids: CASSLRREDYEQYF. In DNA form, the CDR3 reads TGTGCCAGCAGTTTAAGGCGGGAGGATTACGAGCAGTACTTC.

This clone was recorded only once. The chain uses TRBV7-9 and TRBJ2-7; D uncertain. Germline-derived CDR1 and CDR2 are SEHNR and FQNEAQ (reference sequence). The V end was cut by 5 bases, the J end by 0 bases, with 17 bases between. The CDR3 length is 16 residues. The chain's CDR3 is CASSAFKGSYSYEQYF. The CDR3 nucleotides read TGTGCCAGCAGCGCATTCAAAGGCTCTTACTCCTACGAGCAGTACTTC.

The rearrangement joins TRBV13 to TRBJ1-2; D may be TRBD1 (5 bases). The germline V and J ends were trimmed by 1 base and 7 bases, with 13 bases remaining between them. This CDR3 has 14 amino acids. Germline values: CDR1 PRHDT, CDR2 FYEKMQ (reference sequence). In DNA form, the CDR3 reads TGTGCCAGCAGCTTAGTTGGAGGGGAGACTGGCTACACCTTC. Translating it yields CASSLVGGETGYTF.

The chain combines TRBV21-1 with TRBJ1-2. TRBV21-1 is a pseudogene segment. The CDR3 is made up of 15 amino acids. CDR3 DNA: TGTGCCAGCAGCAAAGATAGGAAAGGGAAGAATGGCTACACCTTC. Translated: CASSKDRKGKNGYTF.

CDR3 sequence (DNA): TGTGCGAGGGTAGTTAGCAATCAGCCCCAGCATTTT. Protein: CARVVSNQPQHF. This chain joins TRBV19 and TRBJ1-5; D gene ambiguous. CDR1 is LNHDA and CDR2 is SQIVND in the germline V gene (reference sequence). This CDR3 contains 12 residues.

J is TRBJ1-1 and V is TRBV21-1; the DNA was not compared with TRBD1, the D call given in the table. TRBV21-1 is tagged as a pseudogene. There are 16 residues in the CDR3. The CDR3 bases are TGTGCCAGCAGCAAAGGGACAGGGGGGGGTGACACTGAAGCTTTCTTT. Amino acids: CASSKGTGGGDTEAFF.

This chain uses TRBV19 with TRBJ2-2; 8 bases match TRBD2. CDR1 and CDR2 (germline): LNHDA, SQIVND (reference sequence). The trim removed 7 bases at V and 4 bases at J, leaving 8 bases unmatched. The CDR3 is 15 amino acids. The CDR3 here is CASNPSGSGTGELFF. CDR3 nucleotide sequence: TGTGCCAGTAACCCCAGCGGGAGTGGCACCGGGGAGCTGTTTTTT.

This chain joins TRBV5-4 and TRBJ2-1; D may match TRBD1 or TRBD2 (5 bases each). V was clipped by 0 bases and J by 0 bases, with 13 bases between them. Germline V gene lookup returns CDR1 SGHNT and CDR2 YYREEE (reference sequence). This CDR3 spans 17 amino acids. In DNA form, the CDR3 reads TGTGCCAGCAGCTTGGGAACGGGGCGGCCCTCCTACAATGAGCAGTTCTTC. Residues: CASSLGTGRPSYNEQFF.

The chain uses TRBV2 and TRBJ2-3, with 11 positions matching TRBD2. Germline V gives CDR1 SNHLY, CDR2 FYNNEI. The J segment lost 0 bases and the V segment lost 4 bases, leaving 6 bases of the junction unmatched. The CDR3 runs 17 residues. CDR3 nucleotide sequence: TGTGCCAGCAGTGTTAAGTCTAGCGGGAGGAGCACAGATACGCAGTATTTT. It encodes CASSVKSSGRSTDTQYF.